These 11 T cell receptor beta chains originate from one sample sequenced in a study of cytomegalovirus exposure and HLA in healthy donors. Vbeta (60) and Jbeta (13) primers were used in the PCR. TCRdb keeps only in-frame clones here, not all; method: immunoSEQ multiplex PCR. The profile covers 160,000 or so clones, with about 85% appearing a single time and more than 2% taken by the ten largest. Material: PBMCs. The receptors here all came from a woman aged 18-30 years in good health and CMV-seronegative.

This chain's CDR3 is CARDRGDRLHF. CDR3 coding DNA: TGTGCCCGGGACAGGGGCGATCGCCTCCACTTT. V usage is TRBV30 and J usage is TRBJ1-6, with 10 nucleotides matching TRBD1. The CDR3 is made up of 11 amino acids. V shed 8 bases, J shed 15 bases, and the junction held 7 bases outside the gene matches. Germline CDR1 GTSNPN, CDR2 SVGIG (reference sequence).

The chain joins TRBV6-5 to TRBJ1-2, with TRBD1 as a possible D gene (6 bases). The length of the CDR3 is 14 residues. Germline V gene sequence: CDR1 MNHEY, CDR2 SVGAGI. Trimming shortened V by 5 bases and J by 3 bases, and 13 bases separated the two germline ends. The CDR3 sequence: CASSTGFGDYGYTF. In DNA form, the CDR3 reads TGTGCCAGCAGTACAGGGTTCGGGGACTATGGCTACACCTTC.

The rearrangement joins TRBV19 to TRBJ2-7; D remains unclear. The V and J ends lost 2 bases and 1 base respectively, with 9 bases between them. This CDR3 contains 14 residues. Germline-derived CDR1 and CDR2 are LNHDA and SQIVND (reference sequence). The CDR3 is CASSIKPISYEQYF. Here the CDR3 DNA reads TGTGCCAGTAGTATAAAGCCCATTTCCTACGAGCAGTACTTC.

This clone was found a few times. The chain couples TRBV6-1 to TRBJ1-5; 10 bases match TRBD1. J gave up 4 bases and V 4 bases, and 1 base lay outside the gene matches. The germline V gene has CDR1 MNHNS and CDR2 SASEGT. This CDR3 is built from 14 residues. CDR3 region: CASSVDRGNQPQHF. CDR3 nucleotides: TGTGCCAGCAGTGTGGACAGGGGGAATCAGCCCCAGCATTTT.

This rearrangement joins TRBV4-2 to TRBJ2-7; 9 nucleotides line up with TRBD2. This CDR3 has 15 residues. V shed 0 bases, J shed 7 bases, and the junction held 7 bases outside the gene matches. CDR1 is LGHNA and CDR2 is YNFKEQ in the germline V gene. This CDR3 is CASSQDGGGDREQYF. DNA of the CDR3: TGTGCCAGCAGCCAAGATGGCGGGGGGGATCGTGAGCAGTACTTC.

V and J are TRBV5-1 and TRBJ2-1; tentatively, D is TRBD2 (5 bases). V lost 4 bases and J lost 7, with 15 bases in between. The CDR3 is made up of 14 amino acids. Germline CDR1 and CDR2: SGHRS and YFSETQ. The CDR3 DNA sequence: TGCGCCAGCAGCCCCCGCGACCCGGGGAATGAGCAGTTCTTC. Protein product: CASSPRDPGNEQFF.

The chain combines TRBV7-9 with TRBJ1-5; TRBD1 agrees at 7 bases. The CDR3 has 15 amino acids. V lost 4 bases and J lost 2; bases outside the gene matches: 5. Germline V lookup: CDR1 SEHNR, CDR2 FQNEAQ (reference sequence). The DNA of the CDR3 is TGTGCCAGCAGCTCCTACAGGGGTGGCAATCAGCCCCAGCATTTT. Protein sequence: CASSSYRGGNQPQHF.

This chain connects TRBV5-1 to TRBJ1-1, with 9 nucleotides matching TRBD1. The germline V gene encodes CDR1 SGHRS and CDR2 YFSETQ. The CDR3 sequence is 15 residues long. V dropped 3 bases and J dropped 4; count of bases not matched to a gene: 7. CDR3 loop: CASSSTGGAGTEAFF. The CDR3 nucleotides are TGCGCCAGCAGCTCTACAGGGGGCGCGGGCACTGAAGCTTTCTTT.

The gene calls are TRBV28 and TRBJ1-5, with a possible D match to TRBD1 (6 bases). The germline V and J ends were trimmed by 4 bases and 7 bases, with 14 bases remaining between them. This CDR3 region has 14 residues. Looked up from germline, CDR1 is MDHEN and CDR2 is SYDVKM. CDR3 in DNA: TGTGCCAGCAGTTCTTGGGGGCTCGGGCAGCCCCAGCATTTT. Translating it yields CASSSWGLGQPQHF. Supplemented by reference TRBV28 and TRBJ1-5, the full variable domain reads DVKVTQSSRYLVKRTGEKVFLECVQDMDHENMFWYRQDPGLGLRLIYFSYDVKMKEKGDIPEGYSVSREKKERFSLILESASTNQTSMYLCASSSWGLGQPQHFGDGTRLSIL.

The rearrangement joins TRBV5-1 to TRBJ1-1, with 11 bases that match TRBD1. After removal of 0 bases from V and 0 bases from J, the junction contained 10 bases not matched to a gene. The germline CDR1 and CDR2 sequences are SGHRS and YFSETQ. This CDR3 has 19 residues. CDR3 in DNA: TGCGCCAGCAGCTTGGGGACAGGGGGCAATAGACCCATGAACACTGAAGCTTTCTTT. Its translation is CASSLGTGGNRPMNTEAFF.

This clone was seen more than once but under ten times. The chain uses TRBV4-2 and TRBJ2-7; D possibly corresponds to TRBD1 (6 bases). Germline lookup yields CDR1 LGHNA and CDR2 YNFKEQ. This CDR3 comprises 15 residues. V dropped 2 bases and J dropped 5 bases, with 16 bases sitting between them. CDR3 in amino acids: CASSQQRGGGDEQYF. CDR3 DNA sequence: TGTGCCAGCAGCCAACAAAGAGGGGGTGGCGACGAGCAGTACTTC.